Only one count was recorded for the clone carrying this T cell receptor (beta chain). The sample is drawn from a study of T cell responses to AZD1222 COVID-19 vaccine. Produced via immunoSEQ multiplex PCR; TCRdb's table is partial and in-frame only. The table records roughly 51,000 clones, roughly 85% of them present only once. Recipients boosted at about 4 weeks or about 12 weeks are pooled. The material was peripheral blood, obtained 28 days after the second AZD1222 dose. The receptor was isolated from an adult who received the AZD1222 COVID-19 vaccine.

The DNA of the CDR3 is TGTGCCAGCCGGCCTGCTGGCGGTTCTACCACAGATACGCAGTATTTT. It encodes CASRPAGGSTTDTQYF. The chain couples TRBV7-3 to TRBJ2-3; D is unclear. Germline assignment: CDR1 SGHTA and CDR2 FQGTGA. The length of the CDR3 is 16 residues. V lost 8 bases and J lost 2, with 20 bases in between. The full variable domain, completed using reference TRBV7-3 and TRBJ2-3, is GAGVSQTPSNKVTEKGKYVELRCDPISGHTALYWYRQSLGQGPEFLIYFQGTGAADDSGLPNDRFFAVRPEGSVSTLKIQRTERGDSAVYLCASRPAGGSTTDTQYFGPGTRLTVL.